This T cell receptor (beta chain) was sequenced for a study of blood T cell repertoires in COVID-19. About the research overall: Nucleic acid was either cDNA or gDNA, and it came from T cells, B-cell-depleted T cells, or PBMCs.

Using immunoSEQ multiplex PCR, the repertoire was profiled, and TCRdb retains in-frame clones only, with some absent. Among roughly 350,000 clones listed, roughly 90% were seen once. Unmatched junction bases numbered 6, after V lost 4 bases and J lost 5 bases. The CDR3 is 15 amino acids. From germline, CDR1 is SGDLS and CDR2 YYNGEE. Participants were aged roughly 18 to 89 years from more than 20 US areas. This chain links TRBV9 with TRBJ2-1, with TRBD2 matching over 10 bases. The origin of this receptor is a woman aged 25-40 years who had recovered from COVID-19. The sample taken for sequencing was PBMCs or T cells enriched from blood (not recorded which). The CDR3 is CASSKGLALDNEQFF. The CDR3 DNA reads as TGTGCCAGCAGCAAGGGACTAGCGTTAGACAATGAGCAGTTCTTC.